This T cell receptor (beta chain) was sequenced in a study of blood T cell repertoires in COVID-19 (dated by TCRdb to 2018 to 2021). For the study in its entirety: Samples from collaborators originated in the United States, Italy and Spain and spanned both the acute and convalescent phases of COVID-19. The material from the prospective study consisted of cDNA or gDNA derived from T cells, B-cell-depleted T cells, or PBMCs. Subjects who had been exposed to COVID-19, were actively infected with it, or had recovered from it provided the deeply sampled blood TCRbeta repertoires that made up the dataset. A freely available public database, intended as a resource for researchers studying the immune response to SARS-CoV-2, is where the repertoires were released. The samples were drawn from the first 160 participants of the ongoing ImmuneRACE study and from 1,254 subjects provided by 6 global collaborators. A de-identified subject ID, COVID-19 status, age in years and sex were almost always included in the sample metadata. Where available, HLA class I and class II types were obtained from metadata supplied by the sample provider rather than from assay-based typing. Broader findings and caveats from the paper: Clinical and demographic metadata were provided uncurated, with the amount varying by source and participant.

Participants in the prospective study were enrolled through a virtual design, were aged roughly 18 to 90 years, and lived in roughly 24 United States geographic areas. In the prospective study, cohorts were assigned on the basis of participant-reported clinical history obtained from a screening survey and a study questionnaire. For ImmuneRACE Cohort 3, a participant was defined as recovered based on two consecutive negative NP/OP PCR tests, clearance by a healthcare professional, or resolution of symptoms. Each participant in the prospective study had whole blood, serum and a nasopharyngeal or oropharyngeal swab collected by mobile phlebotomists. Prospective study participants could optionally give additional blood draws and questionnaires over a roughly 2-month period. Blood samples from the prospective study were shipped frozen or at room temperature prior to DNA extraction. This clone showed up just a few times. Which antigen it targets is not known. No per-base quality is available; no much larger clone lies one base away.

The germline V gene gives CDR1 as LGHNA and CDR2 as YSLEER. Ends trimmed: V by 6 bases, J by 1 base; bases unmatched to a gene: 5. The CDR3 holds 14 amino acids from the cysteine to the phenylalanine. Just CDR3 DNA is preserved here, 42 bases in frame from base 1. The immunoSEQ Assay, a bias-controlled multiplex PCR, was used to amplify TCRbeta CDR3 regions from genomic DNA. The paper's processing steps were these. Within the assay, amplification of reference gene primers was used to estimate how many nucleated cells each sample contained. To quantify the absolute abundance of each unique TCRbeta CDR3 rearrangement, sequence reads were collapsed and filtered. For each sample, productive Simpson clonality was calculated by taking the square root of Simpson's diversity index across productive rearrangements. The clones in this table, taken by TCRdb from immuneACCESS, are in-frame only. Not every clone is retained; where verified, under half of the shortfall comes from an unresolved V gene, and the cause of the rest is unknown. That table is the source of V, J and clone size, and D and trimming were worked out from the DNA. Counted in this sample were a few hundred thousand clones; 83% of them appeared once. The top ten hold around 5% of the sample.

Source material: PBMCs or T cells enriched from blood (not recorded which). This TCR came from a woman aged 45-65 years who had recovered from COVID-19. The rearranged segments are TRBV4-3 and TRBJ1-1, with TRBD1 identical over 7 junction bases. The CDR3 region has the sequence CASSNRGRNTEAFF. The bases read TGCGCCAGCAGTAATAGGGGGCGGAACACTGAAGCTTTCTTT.